The 21 T cell receptor beta chains listed next were all sequenced from one sample in a study of blood T cell repertoires in COVID-19. The protocol was immunoSEQ multiplex PCR, while the TCRdb copy is restricted to in-frame clones and leaves out a portion. This sample has around 130,000 clones, with roughly 80% found just once. The source material was PBMCs or T cells enriched from blood (not recorded which). The receptors here all came from a woman younger than 30 who had been exposed to COVID-19.

Concerning this clone: No conserved phenylalanine or tryptophan ends this CDR3, so it is likely a read error. No DNA is shown, since the ends of the CDR3 on it are uncertain; the CDR3 is the one TCRdb lists. The rearrangement links TRBV18 to TRBJ1-1; the table's D call of TRBD1 was not tested on the DNA. Germline assignment: CDR1 KGHSH and CDR2 LQKENI. 14 amino acids form the CDR3, both terminal residues included. CDR3: CASSPASTGSFISV.

The chain links TRBV4-1 to TRBJ1-2, with D unclear. Per the germline V gene, CDR1 is MGHRA and CDR2 is YSYEKL. Trimming cost V 4 bases and J 0 bases, with 9 bases left between them. The length of the CDR3 is 14 residues. The CDR3 coding sequence is TGCGCCAGCAGCCCCCGCGGAACTAACTATGGCTACACCTTC. Its translation is CASSPRGTNYGYTF.

The genes are TRBV5-4 and TRBJ2-3; weak D call: TRBD2 (6 bases). Germline V CDR1 and CDR2: SGHNT, YYREEE (reference sequence). The CDR3 runs to 15 residues. V lost 4 bases and J lost 0, with 12 bases in between. CDR3 nucleotide sequence: TGTGCCAGCAGCGCCCAGACTAGTAGCACAGATACGCAGTATTTT. As protein: CASSAQTSSTDTQYF.

V is TRBV6-2 or TRBV6-3 and J is TRBJ1-3; D is undetermined. The germline V gene has CDR1 MNHEY and CDR2 SVGEGT. Trimming shortened V by 0 bases and J by 4 bases, and 4 bases separated the two germline ends. This CDR3 comprises 13 residues. The CDR3 bases are TGTGCCAGCAGTTACTCGCGCGGAAACACCATATATTTT. Its protein product is CASSYSRGNTIYF.

The chain uses TRBV7-9 and TRBJ1-1; D gene ambiguous. This CDR3 spans 16 amino acids. Germline V gene lookup returns CDR1 SEHNR and CDR2 FQNEAQ (reference sequence). V dropped 1 base and J dropped 1 base, with 13 bases sitting between them. The CDR3 bases are TGTGCCAGCAGCTTAGAATCGGTCGGGGAGAACACTGAAGCTTTCTTT. It is translated as CASSLESVGENTEAFF. The variable domain in full, with the rest retrieved from reference TRBV7-9 and TRBJ1-1, is DTGVSQNPRHKITKRGQNVTFRCDPISEHNRLYWYRQTLGQGPEFLTYFQNEAQLEKSRLLSDRFSAERPKGSFSTLEIQRTEQGDSAMYLCASSLESVGENTEAFFGQGTRLTVV.

The chain uses TRBV2 and TRBJ2-1, with 8 bases aligning to TRBD2. After removal of 9 bases from V and 10 bases from J, the junction contained 8 bases not matched to a gene. The CDR3 loop spans 12 amino acids. Per germline, CDR1 SNHLY and CDR2 FYNNEI. CDR3 bases: TGTGCCAGTGCTCGGGAGGGCGGAGAGCAGTTCTTC. Amino acid sequence: CASAREGGEQFF.

This clone was seen a few times. V and J are TRBV2 and TRBJ1-5, with a tentative D call TRBD1 (6 bases). This CDR3 has 13 residues. Germline CDR1 and CDR2: SNHLY and FYNNEI. V was shortened by 6 bases and J by 7 bases, with 13 bases between the two germline ends. CDR3 region: CASRPDSNQPQHF. DNA for the CDR3: TGTGCCAGCAGGCCGGACAGTAACCAGCCCCAGCATTTT.

This chain links TRBV3-1 (or the pseudogene TRBV3-2) with TRBJ2-7; 7 bases match TRBD1. The CDR3 length is 14 residues. Trimming cost V 4 bases and J 5 bases; bases outside gene matches: 8. CDR1 is LGHDT, CDR2 YNNKEL, per germline (reference sequence). The CDR3 DNA is TGTGCCAGCAGCCCGACAGGGTTGAGCGACGAGCAGTACTTC. Residues: CASSPTGLSDEQYF.

The chain combines TRBV5-5 with TRBJ2-5, with TRBD2 matching over 12 bases. The CDR3 is 17 residues long. V gave up 0 bases and J gave up 7 bases; unmatched junction bases: 10. The germline gives CDR1 SGHKS, CDR2 YYEKEE (reference sequence). The CDR3 loop reads CASSLVPLAGGEGTQYF. For the CDR3, the DNA is TGTGCCAGCAGCTTGGTTCCCCTAGCGGGAGGGGAGGGGACCCAGTACTTC.

This chain joins TRBV7-9 and TRBJ2-5; D may be TRBD2 (6 bases). The CDR3 consists of 16 residues. Germline V gene sequence: CDR1 SEHNR, CDR2 FQNEAQ (reference sequence). V lost 5 bases and J lost 2, with 18 bases in between. CDR3 sequence: CASSRKNAGYQETQYF. The CDR3 bases are TGTGCCAGCAGCCGGAAGAACGCGGGGTATCAAGAGACCCAGTACTTC.

The V gene is TRBV5-1, the J gene TRBJ1-5; D uncertain. V dropped 4 bases and J dropped 2 bases, with 10 bases sitting between them. Germline V lookup: CDR1 SGHRS, CDR2 YFSETQ. This CDR3 contains 14 residues. CDR3 in amino acids: CASSLEAGNQPQHF. The CDR3 DNA reads as TGCGCCAGCAGCCTAGAGGCGGGCAATCAGCCCCAGCATTTT.

This sequence joins TRBV5-6 and TRBJ1-4; 7 bases line up with TRBD1. Germline V CDR1 and CDR2: SGHDT, YYEEEE. This CDR3 has 13 residues. After removal of 2 bases from V and 8 bases from J, the junction contained 3 bases not matched to a gene. The CDR3 DNA follows: TGTGCCAGCAGCTTCGGCAGGGGGGAAAAACTGTTTTTT. Amino acid sequence: CASSFGRGEKLFF.

The chain carries TRBV19 and TRBJ1-5; 9 bases match TRBD1. V lost 3 bases, J lost 9 bases, and 9 bases stayed unmatched. Germline CDR1 LNHDA, CDR2 SQIVND (reference sequence). The CDR3 has 15 amino acids. CDR3 loop: CASSILGTGSRPQHF. The CDR3 DNA follows: TGTGCCAGTAGTATCCTCGGGACAGGGAGTCGGCCCCAGCATTTT.

This clone was observed a handful of times. V usage is TRBV6-5 and J usage is TRBJ1-5, with D possibly being TRBD1 (6 bases). This CDR3 region has 15 residues. Deletions cut 2 bases from V and 4 bases from J, with 12 bases between. Germline loops: CDR1 MNHEY, CDR2 SVGAGI. CDR3 amino acids: CASSYGDRLNQPQHF. The CDR3 bases are TGTGCCAGCAGTTACGGTGACAGGTTAAATCAGCCCCAGCATTTT.

This clone has only a few counts. The rearrangement joins TRBV2 to TRBJ1-5; D possibly corresponds to TRBD1 (6 bases). Germline CDR1 is SNHLY and CDR2 is FYNNEI. The length of the CDR3 is 14 residues. Trimming took 4 bases from V and 0 from J, leaving 7 bases between them. The CDR3 is CASSGTVSNQPQHF. CDR3 coding DNA: TGTGCCAGCAGTGGGACAGTTAGCAATCAGCCCCAGCATTTT.

The chain is built from TRBV6-2 or TRBV6-3 and TRBJ1-6; no clear D gene. CDR3 size: 15 residues. The V end lost 0 bases, the J end lost 13 bases, and 16 bases lay between the germline ends. From germline, CDR1 is MNHEY and CDR2 SVGEGT. CDR3 sequence reads: CASSYSSTPGTPLHF. CDR3 nucleotides: TGTGCCAGCAGTTACTCGAGTACGCCAGGCACCCCCCTCCACTTT.

The CDR3 here is CASSFSGTVNSGANVLTF. For the CDR3, the DNA is TGCGCCAGCAGCTTTTCCGGGACAGTGAACTCTGGGGCCAACGTCCTGACTTTC. J is TRBJ2-6 and V is TRBV5-1, with TRBD1 matching over 7 bases. J lost 0 bases, V lost 2 bases, and 8 bases had no gene match. CDR3 size: 18 residues. Germline V lookup: CDR1 SGHRS, CDR2 YFSETQ.

The V gene is TRBV27, the J gene TRBJ1-6; D ambiguous. V lost 2 bases to trimming and J lost 8 bases, with 7 bases between them. The CDR3 runs to 13 residues. Germline V lookup: CDR1 MNHEY, CDR2 SMNVEV (reference sequence). The CDR3 reads CASSLTVDSPLHF. DNA for the CDR3: TGTGCCAGCAGTTTAACGGTTGATTCACCCCTCCACTTT.

This chain links TRBV4-1 with TRBJ2-3; TRBD2 aligns across 10 bases. The trim removed 4 bases at V and 4 bases at J, leaving 17 bases unmatched. The germline gives CDR1 MGHRA, CDR2 YSYEKL. The CDR3 is 19 amino acids. The CDR3 spells CASSRNTAPASGSSDTQYF. In DNA form, the CDR3 reads TGCGCCAGCAGCCGAAACACAGCACCGGCTAGCGGGAGCTCAGATACGCAGTATTTT.

The chain couples TRBV28 to TRBJ1-6; 10 bases match TRBD1. The CDR3 contains 18 residues. J lost 8 bases, V lost 1 base, and 11 bases had no gene match. The germline gives CDR1 MDHEN, CDR2 SYDVKM. The CDR3 loop is CASSLFLMFGTGDSPLHF. CDR3 DNA sequence: TGTGCCAGCAGTTTATTTTTGATGTTCGGGACAGGGGATTCACCCCTCCACTTT.

V usage is TRBV10-3 and J usage is TRBJ2-7; 10 bases match TRBD1. V shed 2 bases and J 1 base; nucleotides not matched to a gene: 5. Germline V gene sequence: CDR1 ENHRY, CDR2 SYGVKD. CDR3 length: 16 amino acids. The CDR3 DNA follows: TGTGCCATCAGTGAGCCGGGACAGGGGTTGTCCTACGAGCAGTACTTC. It translates to CAISEPGQGLSYEQYF.